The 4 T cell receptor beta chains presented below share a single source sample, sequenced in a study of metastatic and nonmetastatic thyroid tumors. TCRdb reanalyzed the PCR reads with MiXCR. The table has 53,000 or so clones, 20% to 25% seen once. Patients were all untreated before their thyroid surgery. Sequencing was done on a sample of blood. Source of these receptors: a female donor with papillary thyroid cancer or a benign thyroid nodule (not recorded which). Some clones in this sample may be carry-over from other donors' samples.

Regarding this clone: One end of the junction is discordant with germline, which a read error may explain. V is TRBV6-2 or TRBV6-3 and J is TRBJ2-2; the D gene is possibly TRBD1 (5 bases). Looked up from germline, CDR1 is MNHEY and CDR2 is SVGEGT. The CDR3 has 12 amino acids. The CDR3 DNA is TGTGCCACTCAGGGTAACACCTGGGAGCTGTTTTTT. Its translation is CATQGNTWELFF.

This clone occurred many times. In nucleotides, the CDR3 is TGCAGCGTTGAAGATCGGGGCGGTACCGGGGAGCTGTTTTTT. Translating it yields CSVEDRGGTGELFF. The rearrangement joins TRBV29-1 to TRBJ2-2; D is tentatively TRBD1 or TRBD2 (5 bases each). This CDR3 has 14 amino acids. Germline-derived CDR1 and CDR2 are SQVTM and ANQGSEA. Trimming left V 0 bases short and J 5 bases short, with 10 bases between.

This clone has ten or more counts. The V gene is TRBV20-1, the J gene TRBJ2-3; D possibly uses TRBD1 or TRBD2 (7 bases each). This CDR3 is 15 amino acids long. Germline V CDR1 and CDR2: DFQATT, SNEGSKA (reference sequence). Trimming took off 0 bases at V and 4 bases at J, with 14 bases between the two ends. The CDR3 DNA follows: TGCAGTGCTAGAGATTCACAGGGGAGGGCAGATACGCAGTATTTT. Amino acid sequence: CSARDSQGRADTQYF.

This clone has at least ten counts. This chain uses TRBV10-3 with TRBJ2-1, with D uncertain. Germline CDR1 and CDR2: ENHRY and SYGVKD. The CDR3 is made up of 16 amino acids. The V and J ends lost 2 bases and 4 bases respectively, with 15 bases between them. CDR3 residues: CAISEAATELYNEQFF. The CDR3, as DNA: TGTGCCATCAGTGAGGCGGCCACTGAGCTATACAATGAGCAGTTCTTC.